This TCR beta chain was retrieved from a study of OX40 agonist ivuxolimab in advanced cancers. Looking at the study overall: Dose-escalation patients' cancers were hepatocellular carcinoma, melanoma, renal cell or head and neck cancer.

Per the germline V gene, CDR1 is ENHRY and CDR2 is SYGVKD. The CDR3 runs to 15 residues. V lost 1 base and J 2 bases, leaving 11 bases between the germline ends. Assay: immunoSEQ multiplex PCR; the TCRdb copy retains only in-frame clones and omits some. Of fewer than 90,000 clones listed, 85% to 90% are singletons. The chain uses TRBV10-3 and TRBJ1-1; perhaps TRBD1 as D (5 bases). The sequence came from an adult with an advanced solid tumor such as melanoma, head and neck, liver or kidney cancer. The sequencing used CD4+ or CD8+ T cells sorted from blood, collected in a trial of the OX40 agonist ivuxolimab. The CDR3 nucleotides read TGTGCCATCAGTGAGTTTCGGGGGATCAACACTGAAGCTTTCTTT. Translating gives CAISEFRGINTEAFF.